The next 30 T cell receptor beta chains were all read from a single sample in a study of blood T cell repertoires in COVID-19. Here immunoSEQ multiplex PCR was the method, and the copy in TCRdb shows in-frame clones only, minus some. Of roughly 200,000 clones in the sample, roughly 86% were seen once. Sample: peripheral blood. These receptors all stem from a woman aged 45-65 years with COVID-19, enrolled during active disease.

The chain has TRBV6-5 and TRBJ1-1; unclear D gene. Germline V gene lookup returns CDR1 MNHEY and CDR2 SVGAGI. The ends were cut back, 6 bases at V and 4 bases at J, with 12 bases in the middle. The CDR3 is 13 amino acids. CDR3 sequence reads: CASRPGVSTEAFF. As DNA, the CDR3 is TGTGCCAGCAGACCCGGGGTAAGCACTGAAGCTTTCTTT.

The chain links TRBV19 to TRBJ2-7, with a weak D call TRBD1 (6 bases). Germline CDR1 LNHDA, CDR2 SQIVND (reference sequence). V dropped 10 bases and J dropped 3 bases, with 16 bases sitting between them. This CDR3 contains 13 residues. For the CDR3, the DNA is TGTGCCACCGGGACCCAGGGGCTCTACGAGCAGTACTTC. Its protein product is CATGTQGLYEQYF.

V and J are TRBV9 and TRBJ1-3; D gene ambiguous. The germline V and J ends were trimmed by 1 base and 1 base, with 6 bases remaining between them. Germline V CDR1 and CDR2: SGDLS, YYNGEE. The CDR3 sequence is 14 residues long. CDR3 region: CASSVQTSGNTIYF. As DNA, the CDR3 is TGTGCCAGCAGCGTACAGACTTCTGGAAACACCATATATTTT.

The chain uses TRBV7-6 and TRBJ2-5; a weak D match, TRBD1 (6 bases). Germline V CDR1 and CDR2: SGHVS, FNYEAQ. V was trimmed by 5 bases and J by 5 bases, leaving 18 bases between them. The CDR3 consists of 15 residues. Written as DNA, the CDR3 is TGTGCCAGCAGCCTCGGGACACACATGGGGGAGACCCAGTACTTC. It translates to CASSLGTHMGETQYF.

V gene TRBV19 combines with J gene TRBJ1-5; D perhaps matches TRBD1 (5 bases). The CDR3 extends over 16 amino acids. The V and J ends lost 2 bases and 3 bases respectively, with 14 bases between them. Per germline, CDR1 LNHDA and CDR2 SQIVND (reference sequence). CDR3 bases: TGTGCCAGTAGTATATTCGGGGGGAGGGCCAATCAGCCCCAGCATTTT. Translated: CASSIFGGRANQPQHF.

This CDR3 is CASQDRETYNSPLHF. CDR3 sequence (DNA): TGTGCCAGTCAGGACAGGGAAACCTATAATTCACCCCTCCACTTT. This chain joins TRBV27 and TRBJ1-6; TRBD1 aligns across 8 bases. Germline V gives CDR1 MNHEY, CDR2 SMNVEV (reference sequence). CDR3 length equals 15 residues. V shed 9 bases and J 2 bases; nucleotides not matched to a gene: 6.

This clone came up once. V is TRBV7-8 and J is TRBJ2-3, with no clear D. Trimming shortened V by 1 base and J by 4 bases, and 6 bases separated the two germline ends. Germline-derived CDR1 and CDR2 are SGHVS and FQNEAQ. The CDR3 is 13 residues long. CDR3 region: CASSLDLADTQYF. The DNA for the CDR3 is TGTGCCAGCAGCTTAGATCTAGCAGATACGCAGTATTTT.

The V call is TRBV28, the J call TRBJ1-2; possibly TRBD1 for D (6 bases). V lost 6 bases and J 4 bases, leaving 18 bases between the germline ends. CDR3 size: 15 residues. Germline V gene data show CDR1 as MDHEN and CDR2 as SYDVKM. This chain's CDR3 is CASRPAGVPTYGYTF. The CDR3 nucleotides are TGTGCCAGCAGACCCGCAGGGGTGCCGACCTATGGCTACACCTTC.

The chain employs TRBV5-1 and TRBJ1-4, with 12 bases identical to TRBD1. CDR3 length: 18 residues. Germline trimming cut 2 bases from V and 2 bases from J; bases unmatched to any gene: 7. Germline CDR1 SGHRS, CDR2 YFSETQ. CDR3 in DNA: TGCGCCAGCAGCTTAACCGGGACAGGGGGCTTTACTAATGAAAAACTGTTTTTT. Translating it yields CASSLTGTGGFTNEKLFF.

The genes are TRBV7-9 and TRBJ1-1; D gene uncertain. The V gene's germline CDR1 is SEHNR and CDR2 FQNEAQ (reference sequence). The CDR3 sequence is 18 residues long. V was cut by 5 bases and J by 0 bases, with 22 bases left in between. CDR3 DNA: TGTGCCAGCAGCCCTACTCAAACAGAAAGCCCAATGAACACTGAAGCTTTCTTT. This codes for CASSPTQTESPMNTEAFF.

The chain is built from TRBV19 and TRBJ2-1; no definite D call. In germline, CDR1 is LNHDA, CDR2 SQIVND (reference sequence). Trimming took off 4 bases at V and 10 bases at J, with 8 bases between the two ends. The CDR3 covers 11 residues. CDR3 amino acids: CASSTSLEQFF. DNA for the CDR3: TGTGCCAGTAGTACCTCCCTAGAGCAGTTCTTC.

V is TRBV19 and J is TRBJ2-4, with 7 bases identical to TRBD1. The CDR3 totals 13 residues. Germline values: CDR1 LNHDA, CDR2 SQIVND (reference sequence). V dropped 7 bases and J dropped 3; count of bases not matched to a gene: 3. The CDR3 DNA is TGTGCCAGTATGGGGACAGACAAAAACATTCAGTACTTC. It translates to CASMGTDKNIQYF. The full variable domain, completed using reference TRBV19 and TRBJ2-4, is DGGITQSPKYLFRKEGQNVTLSCEQNLNHDAMYWYRQDPGQGLRLIYYSQIVNDFQKGDIAEGYSVSREKKESFPLTVTSAQKNPTAFYLCASMGTDKNIQYFGAGTRLSVL.

The rearrangement links TRBV7-2 to TRBJ1-2; D is possibly TRBD1 (6 bases). V was clipped by 4 bases and J by 5 bases, with 11 bases between them. CDR3 size: 13 residues. CDR1 SGHTA and CDR2 FQGNSA come from the germline V gene. The CDR3: CASSWTVEYGYTF. CDR3 nucleotides: TGTGCCAGCAGCTGGACAGTGGAGTATGGCTACACCTTC.

V is TRBV15 and J is TRBJ1-2; TRBD1 agrees at 10 bases. Germline V gene lookup returns CDR1 LNHNV and CDR2 YYDKDF (reference sequence). J gave up 8 bases and V 5 bases, and 11 bases lay outside the gene matches. The CDR3 covers 15 residues. The CDR3 sequence: CATSGGDRGAWGYTF. CDR3 sequence (DNA): TGTGCCACCAGCGGGGGGGACAGGGGAGCGTGGGGCTACACCTTC.

The chain has TRBV18 and TRBJ2-6; D unclear. Trimming cost V 3 bases and J 5 bases, with 5 bases left between them. The CDR3 runs 13 residues. CDR1 and CDR2 from the germline V gene are KGHSH and LQKENI. CDR3 nucleotide sequence: TGTGCCAGCTCACCCACTCGGGCCAACGTCCTGACTTTC. This translates into CASSPTRANVLTF.

This chain connects TRBV7-9 to TRBJ1-2; 12 bases align to TRBD1. Germline trimming cut 11 bases from V and 6 bases from J; bases unmatched to any gene: 7. CDR1 is SEHNR, CDR2 FQNEAQ, per germline (reference sequence). The CDR3 is 13 residues long. CDR3 nucleotide sequence: TGTGCCTGGGACAGGGGGCTACGCGATGGCTACACCTTC. This sequence encodes CAWDRGLRDGYTF.

The count of this clone is one. The chain joins TRBV30 to TRBJ2-3; D possibly corresponds to TRBD1 (5 bases). The V gene's germline CDR1 is GTSNPN and CDR2 SVGIG (reference sequence). The CDR3 extends over 14 amino acids. V lost 0 bases and J lost 2, with 9 bases in between. In DNA form, the CDR3 reads TGTGCCTGGAGTGTAAGCAGGGTCACAGATACGCAGTATTTT. Its translation is CAWSVSRVTDTQYF.

This chain links TRBV7-2 with TRBJ1-1, with D perhaps matching TRBD1 (5 bases). CDR3 length: 13 residues. The germline V gene has CDR1 SGHTA and CDR2 FQGNSA. Between the trimmed V and J ends, which lost 9 bases and 5 bases, there was a span of 16 bases. CDR3: CASAAAGKTEAFF. The CDR3 nucleotides read TGTGCCAGTGCGGCGGCAGGGAAGACTGAAGCTTTCTTT. Full variable domain (missing parts from reference TRBV7-2 and TRBJ1-1): GAGVSQSPSNKVTEKGKDVELRCDPISGHTALYWYRQSLGQGLEFLIYFQGNSAPDKSGLPSDRFSAERTGGSVSTLTIQRTQQEDSAVYLCASAAAGKTEAFFGQGTRLTVV.

The chain links TRBV5-1 to TRBJ1-5, with D perhaps TRBD1 (5 bases). Germline CDR1 is SGHRS and CDR2 is YFSETQ. The CDR3 spans 15 residues. Trimming removed 2 bases at V and 0 bases at J, with 9 bases between. The CDR3 region has the DNA TGCGCCAGCAGCTTAGGGGCGTTTAGCAATCAGCCCCAGCATTTT. Translated: CASSLGAFSNQPQHF.

The rearrangement uses TRBV6-5 and TRBJ2-1; TRBD1 might be the D (6 bases). Germline V gene lookup returns CDR1 MNHEY and CDR2 SVGAGI. V shed 4 bases and J shed 10 bases, with 14 bases lying between them. The CDR3 loop spans 13 amino acids. In nucleotides, the CDR3 is TGTGCCAGCAGTTCAATTGGCACAGGGGAGCAGTTCTTC. Its translation: CASSSIGTGEQFF.

This clone was counted only a few times. The rearrangement links TRBV2 to TRBJ1-2; D unresolved. This CDR3 comprises 13 residues. The V end lost 1 base, the J end lost 4 bases, and 7 bases lay between the germline ends. Germline V CDR1 and CDR2: SNHLY, FYNNEI. CDR3 region: CASSEVTSYGYTF. For the CDR3, the DNA is TGTGCCAGCAGTGAAGTAACGAGCTATGGCTACACCTTC. Full variable domain (missing parts from reference TRBV2 and TRBJ1-2): EPEVTQTPSHQVTQMGQEVILRCVPISNHLYFYWYRQILGQKVEFLVSFYNNEISEKSEIFDDQFSVERPDGSNFTLKIRSTKLEDSAMYFCASSEVTSYGYTFGSGTRLTVV.

The chain employs TRBV7-8 and TRBJ1-2, with 8 bases fitting TRBD1. There are 15 residues in the CDR3. The V and J ends lost 1 base and 4 bases, in that order; junction bases with no gene match: 5. CDR1 is SGHVS and CDR2 is FQNEAQ in the germline V gene. The CDR3 bases are TGTGCCAGCAGCTTAGAGGACAGGGCTTTCTATGGCTACACCTTC. Residues: CASSLEDRAFYGYTF.

In DNA form, the CDR3 reads TGCGCCAGCAGCCAAGGGACACTCCTGGGCGGAAACATTCAGTACTTC. Translated: CASSQGTLLGGNIQYF. This chain uses TRBV4-3 with TRBJ2-4, with a tentative D call TRBD1 (5 bases). CDR1 is LGHNA, CDR2 YSLEER, per germline. With 1 base removed from V and 6 bases from J, the gap between germline ends came to 16 bases. The length of the CDR3 is 16 residues.

The rearrangement uses TRBV6-4 and TRBJ1-1, with D tentatively TRBD1 (6 bases). This CDR3 spans 17 amino acids. Between the trimmed V and J ends, which lost 4 bases and 2 bases, there was a span of 20 bases. Germline loops: CDR1 MRHNA, CDR2 SNTAGT. Here the CDR3 reads CASSGDTELTGNTEAFF. CDR3 bases: TGTGCCAGCAGTGGGGACACAGAACTTACGGGAAACACTGAAGCTTTCTTT.

Only one count was recorded for this clone. V is TRBV10-3 and J is TRBJ2-5, with TRBD1 as a possible D gene (6 bases). Germline V gives CDR1 ENHRY, CDR2 SYGVKD. CDR3 size: 14 residues. V lost 2 bases and J 1 base, leaving 8 bases between the germline ends. The CDR3 nucleotides are TGTGCCATCAGTGAGGGGGGCCCCCAAGAGACCCAGTACTTC. As protein: CAISEGGPQETQYF.

This chain uses TRBV6-5 with TRBJ1-1; D is undetermined. The CDR3 spans 15 residues. Germline assignment: CDR1 MNHEY and CDR2 SVGAGI. Trimming pared 5 bases from V and 0 bases from J, leaving 13 bases between. The CDR3 DNA reads TGTGCCAGCAGTCGACACGGACTTTTGAACACTGAAGCTTTCTTT. This encodes CASSRHGLLNTEAFF.

The genes are TRBV7-9 and TRBJ2-2, with D perhaps matching TRBD1 (6 bases). V was pared by 8 bases and J by 6 bases, with 19 bases between. CDR3 size: 15 residues. CDR1 is SEHNR and CDR2 is FQNEAQ in the germline V gene (reference sequence). The CDR3 sequence is CASSKDRLFPGELFF. For the CDR3, the DNA is TGTGCCAGCTCTAAGGACAGACTTTTTCCCGGGGAGCTGTTTTTT.

The chain's CDR3 is CASVHRDGTLHF. The CDR3 DNA reads TGTGCCAGCGTACACAGGGACGGTACCCTCCACTTT. The chain carries TRBV2 and TRBJ1-6, with D possibly matching TRBD1 (6 bases). Germline loops: CDR1 SNHLY, CDR2 FYNNEI. CDR3 size: 12 residues. With 8 bases removed from V and 14 bases from J, the gap between germline ends came to 16 bases.

The V and J genes are TRBV19 and TRBJ2-3; 10 bases are shared with TRBD2. Germline V gene lookup returns CDR1 LNHDA and CDR2 SQIVND (reference sequence). V gave up 5 bases and J gave up 2 bases; unmatched junction bases: 4. CDR3 length equals 15 residues. The CDR3 spells CASSEAGGPTDTQYF. CDR3 nucleotide sequence: TGTGCCAGTAGTGAAGCGGGGGGGCCCACAGATACGCAGTATTTT.

Only one count was recorded for this clone. The chain couples TRBV6-2 or TRBV6-3 to TRBJ2-7; 8 bases align to TRBD1. The CDR3 sequence is 16 residues long. V was pared by 5 bases and J by 0 bases, with 9 bases of the junction left unmatched. Germline V gene data show CDR1 as MNHEY and CDR2 as SVGEGT. CDR3 loop: CASSPGQGPSSYEQYF. CDR3 in DNA: TGTGCCAGCAGTCCCGGACAGGGCCCGAGCTCCTACGAGCAGTACTTC.